The source of this T cell receptor beta chain is a study of persistence of HIV-infected CD4 T cells. This CDR3 comprises 16 residues. Trimming pared 4 bases from V and 0 bases from J, leaving 15 bases between. CDR1 and CDR2 from the germline V gene are SGHVS and FNYEAQ. This was the immunoSEQ version 4 assay in survey mode. The assay was immunoSEQ multiplex PCR, and TCRdb's table has in-frame clones only and misses some. The sample includes tens of thousands of clones, roughly 77% of them seen just once. As concerns this clone: Its antigen is unidentified.

An overlapping HIV-1 Gag peptide pool stimulated these cells at about 1 ug/peptide/mL. Sorted nonresponding memory CD4+ T cells were CD40L-negative, CD69-negative, CD45RO-high. The gene calls are TRBV7-6 and TRBJ1-1, with D possibly matching TRBD1 (5 bases). This sample comprised CD4+ T cells sorted from PBMCs after roughly 18-hour stimulation, obtained from a patient who received antiretroviral therapy. This TCR was recovered from an adult man with HIV who was CMV-seropositive. The CDR3 loop is CASSYRAGTVNTEAFF. CDR3 nucleotide sequence: TGTGCCAGCAGCTATCGGGCGGGGACGGTGAACACTGAAGCTTTCTTT.